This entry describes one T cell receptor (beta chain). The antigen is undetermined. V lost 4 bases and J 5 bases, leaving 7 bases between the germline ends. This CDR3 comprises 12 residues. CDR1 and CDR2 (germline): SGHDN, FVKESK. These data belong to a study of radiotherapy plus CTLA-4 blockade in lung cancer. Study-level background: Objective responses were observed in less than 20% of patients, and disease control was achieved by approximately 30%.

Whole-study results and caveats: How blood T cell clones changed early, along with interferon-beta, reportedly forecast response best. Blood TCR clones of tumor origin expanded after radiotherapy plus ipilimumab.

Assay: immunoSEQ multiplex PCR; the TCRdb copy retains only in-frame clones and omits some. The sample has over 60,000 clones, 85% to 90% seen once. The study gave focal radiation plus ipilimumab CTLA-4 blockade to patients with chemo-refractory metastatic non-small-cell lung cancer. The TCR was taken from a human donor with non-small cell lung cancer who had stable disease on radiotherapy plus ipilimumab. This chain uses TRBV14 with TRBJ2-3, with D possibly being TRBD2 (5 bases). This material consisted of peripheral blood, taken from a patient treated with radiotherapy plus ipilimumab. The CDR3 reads CASSPRVDTQYF. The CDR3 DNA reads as TGTGCCAGCAGCCCGCGGGTAGATACGCAGTATTTT. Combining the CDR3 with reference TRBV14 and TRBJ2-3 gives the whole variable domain EAGVTQFPSHSVIEKGQTVTLRCDPISGHDNLYWYRRVMGKEIKFLLHFVKESKQDESGMPNNRFLAERTGGTYSTLKVQPAELEDSGVYFCASSPRVDTQYFGPGTRLTVL.